The sequence of this T cell receptor (beta chain) was determined in a study of blood T cell repertoires in COVID-19 (dated by TCRdb to the early 2020s). Turning to the overall study: Collaborator samples came from the United States, Italy and Spain and covered acute and convalescent phases of COVID-19. The material from the prospective study consisted of cDNA or gDNA derived from T cells, B-cell-depleted T cells, or PBMCs. The dataset comprised deeply sampled blood TCRbeta repertoires from subjects exposed to, actively infected with, or recovered from COVID-19. The repertoires were released in a freely available public database intended as a resource for research on the immune response to SARS-CoV-2. The samples were drawn from the first 160 participants of the ongoing ImmuneRACE study and from some 1,300 subjects provided by 6 global collaborators. Sample metadata almost always included a de-identified subject ID, COVID-19 status, age in years and sex. HLA class I and class II types, where available, came from metadata supplied by the sample provider rather than from assay-based typing.

CDR1 and CDR2 (MNHEY, SMNVEV) derive from the germline V gene (reference sequence). The CDR3, cysteine through phenylalanine, is 15 amino acids long. The CDR3 DNA has 45 bases and is translated from base 1. V and J are trimmed by 6 bases and 1 base, and the gene matches miss 9 bases of the junction. This clone was found a few times. Its target antigen remains unknown. The input lacks base qualities; no much larger clone sits a single base away. Study-wide findings and limitations: Clinical and demographic metadata were provided uncurated, with the amount varying by source and participant.

The immunoSEQ Assay, a bias-controlled multiplex PCR, was used to amplify TCRbeta CDR3 regions from genomic DNA. The original pipeline was this. Within the assay, amplification of reference gene primers was used to estimate how many nucleated cells each sample contained. Sequence reads were collapsed and filtered to measure the absolute abundance of every unique TCRbeta CDR3 rearrangement. For each sample, productive Simpson clonality was calculated by taking the square root of Simpson's diversity index across productive rearrangements. In TCRdb, the immuneACCESS table is reduced to in-frame sequences with V and J assigned. These tables do not hold every clone; where another copy was compared, an unresolved V gene accounts for under half, and the others remain unexplained. V, J and clone size reflect that table, while D and trimming were determined from the DNA. The sample table contains some 350,000 clones; only one count was recorded for about 90% of them. About 5% of the sample comes from the top ten.

Participants in the prospective study were enrolled through a virtual design, were aged roughly 18 to 90 years, and lived in 20 to 30 United States geographic areas. In the prospective study, participants were assigned to cohorts based on the clinical history participants reported in a screening survey and a study questionnaire. Recovered participants in ImmuneRACE Cohort 3 were defined by two consecutive negative NP/OP PCR tests, clearance by a healthcare professional, or resolution of symptoms. Mobile phlebotomists in the prospective study collected whole blood, serum and a nasopharyngeal or oropharyngeal swab from every participant. Prospective study participants could optionally give additional blood draws and questionnaires over an approximately two-month period. Before DNA extraction, prospective study blood samples were shipped either frozen or at room temperature.

Recombination joined TRBV27 with TRBJ2-7, with 7 bases aligning to TRBD1. The sequenced sample was PBMCs or T cells enriched from blood (not recorded which). The origin of this receptor is a man aged 25-40 years who had recovered from COVID-19. CDR3 protein: CASRFRQGPSYEQYF. The sequence in DNA is TGTGCCAGCAGATTTCGACAGGGACCATCCTACGAGCAGTACTTC.